The clone carrying this T cell receptor (beta chain) was counted ten times or more. Its matching antigen is unknown. This sample was included in a study of glioma-infiltrating T cells. Overall study findings and caveats: Above-expected tissue-blood divergence occurred in all gliomas, most in low-grade ones. Very few CDR3 sequences were shared between tissue and blood.

The V and J ends lost 5 bases and 7 bases respectively, with 18 bases between them. The CDR3 consists of 15 residues. Germline CDR1 is DFQATT and CDR2 is SNEGSKA (reference sequence). Amplification of TCR alpha and beta CDR3 regions from RNA used iRepertoire nested multiplex PCR. For one-step reverse transcription and amplification, about 85-400 ng of tissue mRNA or PBMC total RNA was used. TCRdb fed the multiplex PCR reads into MiXCR, producing one record per CDR3 protein. The table lists tens of thousands of distinct CDR3 sequences, roughly 23% of them singletons. This chain uses TRBV20-1 with TRBJ1-6; D gene ambiguous. The specimen sequenced was glioma tissue, nonneoplastic brain tissue, or PBMCs (not recorded which). The sequence was obtained from a human donor with low-grade glioma or glioblastoma, undergoing nonglioma brain surgery, or in good health (not recorded which). CDR3 protein: CSAYQHTAGNSPLHF. The DNA for the CDR3 is TGCAGTGCTTACCAGCACACGGCGGGGAATTCACCCCTCCACTTT.